This T cell receptor (beta chain) was retrieved from a study of beta chain features in type 1 diabetes. Study-wide context: The study found patients and healthy donors alike in age, gender and cell yields.

The whole isolated RNA underwent reverse transcription, so sequencing captured expressed TCRB transcripts. The table came from immunoSEQ multiplex PCR; TCRdb's copy has only in-frame clones and leaves some out. This sample has over 650,000 clones, with around 15% found just once. CDR1 SNHLY and CDR2 FYNNEI come from the germline V gene. V was cut by 1 base and J by 7 bases, with 13 bases left in between. The CDR3 runs 14 residues. Overall study findings and caveats: Among all four CD4+ subsets, Type 1 diabetes patients had TCRB CDR3s that were moderately but significantly shorter. Any HLA effect on TCRB rearrangement was left unresolved by small sub-analyses.

Remarks on this clone: Antigen unknown.

The genes are TRBV2 and TRBJ1-2; D uncertain. This TCR was sampled from a man aged 18 to 30 with type 1 diabetes. Specimen: naive CD4+ T cells from blood. The DNA of the CDR3 is TGTGCCAGCAGTGAAGGTTGGGATTTCGGTGGCTACACCTTC. Encoded protein: CASSEGWDFGGYTF.